This T cell receptor (beta chain) originates from a study of blood T cell repertoires in COVID-19. Assay used: immunoSEQ multiplex PCR; TCRdb lists only in-frame clones, some missing. Among about 160,000 clones listed, 92% were seen once. This TCR came from a man aged 30 to 45 with COVID-19, enrolled during active disease. Material: peripheral blood.

DNA for the CDR3: TGTGCCAGCAGCCCCGGAGGGACAGGGCGAAGCAATCAGCCCCAGCATTTT. It codes for CASSPGGTGRSNQPQHF. This rearrangement joins TRBV5-8 to TRBJ1-5; 9 bases line up with TRBD1. The CDR3 length is 17 residues. The ends lost 4 bases at V and 1 base at J; junction bases unmatched: 9. Germline CDR1 is SGHTS and CDR2 is YDEGEE.